This T cell receptor (beta chain) was retrieved from a study of blood T cell repertoires in COVID-19. The wider study: Whether acute or convalescent, the COVID-19 samples came from the United States, Italy and Spain. Nucleic acid was either cDNA or gDNA, and it came from T cells, B-cell-depleted T cells, or PBMCs.

Original analysis: Reference gene primers were amplified, and this amplification served to estimate nucleated cell counts. Using immunoSEQ multiplex PCR, the repertoire was profiled, and TCRdb retains in-frame clones only, with some absent. That table furnishes V, J and clone size, whereas the DNA furnished D and trimming. The repertoire holds tens of thousands of clones, about 78% seen once, with about 5.3% in the top ten. The sample consisted of peripheral blood. The receptor comes from a human donor in a cohort sampled during active COVID-19.

The DNA of the CDR3 is TGTGCCACCAGGGCGGAATTATCCTACGAGCAGTACTTC. Its translation is CATRAELSYEQYF. The rearrangement uses TRBV15 and TRBJ2-7, with D unclear. CDR1 and CDR2 from the germline V gene are LNHNV and YYDKDF (reference sequence). The CDR3 loop spans 13 amino acids. V was pared by 6 bases and J by 1 base, with 10 bases between.